This T cell receptor (beta chain) stems from a study of Ad26.COV2.S vaccination and SARS-CoV-2 variants. Stated treatment: 15 to 20 received Ad26.COV2.S at low or high dose, single or two shots; about 5 received placebo; per-sample allocation not given. The investigators took samples on day 63 after the first vaccine or placebo injection. Measured with immunoSEQ multiplex PCR; TCRdb has only the in-frame clones, and not every one. The table lists 200,000 to 250,000 clones, approximately 88% of them singletons. The germline V gene encodes CDR1 SGHTA and CDR2 FQGTGA. The trim removed 5 bases at V and 10 bases at J, leaving 14 bases unmatched. The CDR3 runs 16 residues.

This clonotype was obtained from a person between 18 and 65 years old who received the Ad26.COV2.S COVID-19 vaccine or a placebo. The chain recombines TRBV7-3 with TRBJ1-6, with 7 bases that match TRBD1. The starting material was peripheral blood, obtained in a trial of Ad26.COV2.S vaccine versus placebo. This chain's CDR3 is CASSVQGVGSDSPLHF. The CDR3 nucleotides read TGTGCCAGCAGCGTCCAGGGGGTAGGGTCGGACTCACCCCTCCACTTT.